One and the same sample provided the 30 T cell receptor beta chains below, sequenced in a study of cytomegalovirus exposure and HLA in healthy donors. With 60 Vbeta and 13 Jbeta primers, the PCR was carried out. Produced via immunoSEQ multiplex PCR; TCRdb's table is partial and in-frame only. The data hold some 200,000 clones, with about 70% observed a single time. Sequencing was performed on PBMCs. These TCRs come from a man aged 40-50 years in good health and CMV-seropositive.

The chain combines TRBV6-5 with TRBJ1-5; D uncertain. Germline-derived CDR1 and CDR2 are MNHEY and SVGAGI. The germline V and J ends were trimmed by 4 bases and 11 bases, with 12 bases remaining between them. The CDR3 is 12 amino acids. DNA for the CDR3: TGTGCCAGCAGTTCCGACTTTAGCACCCAGCATTTT. Translation gives CASSSDFSTQHF.

The chain combines TRBV4-2 with TRBJ2-5; 7 nucleotides line up with TRBD2. The J call may not be correct, given that the DNA end is closer to TRBJ2-7. The CDR3 loop spans 16 amino acids. Germline values: CDR1 LGHNA, CDR2 YNFKEQ. CDR3 residues: CASSQVLSGGGDEQYF. In DNA, the CDR3 is TGTGCCAGCAGCCAAGTTCTATCGGGGGGAGGGGACGAGCAGTACTTC.

The chain employs TRBV27 and TRBJ2-7; TRBD2 might be the D (7 bases). This CDR3 has 14 amino acids. The V end lost 3 bases, the J end lost 4 bases, and 13 bases lay between the germline ends. Germline CDR1 is MNHEY and CDR2 is SMNVEV (reference sequence). CDR3 sequence reads: CASSLWGGEYEQYF. As DNA, the CDR3 is TGTGCCAGCAGTTTGTGGGGGGGCGAATACGAGCAGTACTTC.

This chain links TRBV7-8 with TRBJ2-3, with 7 bases aligning to TRBD2. The germline V gene encodes CDR1 SGHVS and CDR2 FQNEAQ. This CDR3 region has 14 residues. The trim removed 5 bases at V and 6 bases at J, leaving 8 bases unmatched. CDR3 sequence: CASSRSGAGDTQYF. CDR3 sequence (DNA): TGTGCCAGCAGCCGTTCGGGAGCGGGGGATACGCAGTATTTT. Looking up the rest from reference TRBV7-8 and TRBJ2-3 gives the full variable domain: GAGVSQSPRYKVAKRGQDVALRCDPISGHVSLFWYQQALGQGPEFLTYFQNEAQLDKSGLPSDRFFAERPEGSVSTLKIQRTQQEDSAVYLCASSRSGAGDTQYFGPGTRLTVL.

This clone was counted a few times. The chain carries TRBV6-1 and TRBJ1-4; TRBD1 might be the D (6 bases). V dropped 1 base and J dropped 4 bases, with 16 bases sitting between them. Germline CDR1 reads MNHNS; CDR2 reads SASEGT. The CDR3 sequence is 17 residues long. In DNA, the CDR3 is TGTGCCAGCAGTGAAGTCGGGACTACAGGGTTTAATGAAAAACTGTTTTTT. This gives the protein CASSEVGTTGFNEKLFF.

V and J are TRBV19 and TRBJ2-7, with TRBD1 as a possible D gene (6 bases). Germline V gene sequence: CDR1 LNHDA, CDR2 SQIVND (reference sequence). Trimming took off 3 bases at V and 2 bases at J, with 14 bases between the two ends. CDR3 length: 15 residues. Here the CDR3 DNA reads TGTGCCAGTAGTATTGGCAGGGGCCTCCCCTACGAGCAGTACTTC. Translated, it gives CASSIGRGLPYEQYF.

The chain recombines TRBV10-3 with TRBJ1-2, with 9 bases fitting TRBD1. The CDR3 extends over 15 amino acids. Losses at the gene ends were 6 bases for V and 4 bases for J; bases not matched to a gene: 9. Looked up from germline, CDR1 is ENHRY and CDR2 is SYGVKD. CDR3 nucleotide sequence: TGTGCCATCAGCGACACAGGGGGCGGTGGCTATGGCTACACCTTC. Protein: CAISDTGGGGYGYTF.

This clone was seen a handful of times. The chain combines TRBV6-1 with TRBJ2-2, with 9 bases matching TRBD1. The CDR3 contains 15 residues. Losses at the gene ends were 7 bases for V and 7 bases for J; bases not matched to a gene: 10. Germline V gene sequence: CDR1 MNHNS, CDR2 SASEGT. CDR3 residues: CASKSRQGENGELFF. The DNA for the CDR3 is TGTGCCAGCAAGTCCCGACAGGGGGAAAACGGGGAGCTGTTTTTT.

About this clone: Other nucleotide sequences from this sample produce the same CDR3. The chain carries TRBV5-1 and TRBJ1-5; perhaps TRBD1 as D (5 bases). CDR3 size: 14 residues. Looked up from germline, CDR1 is SGHRS and CDR2 is YFSETQ. The V end lost 5 bases, the J end lost 0 bases, and 9 bases lay between the germline ends. CDR3 nucleotide sequence: TGCGCCAGCAGTCCTGACAGTAGCAATCAGCCCCAGCATTTT. It specifies CASSPDSSNQPQHF.

The genes are TRBV4-3 and TRBJ2-7; 11 positions agree with TRBD1. The CDR3 sequence is 16 residues long. Looked up from germline, CDR1 is LGHNA and CDR2 is YSLEER. The V gene end was trimmed by 0 bases and the J gene end by 5 bases; junction bases not matched to a gene: 6. The CDR3 region has the DNA TGCGCCAGCAGCCAAGATTATGGGGGACAGGGGGACGAGCAGTACTTC. Translating gives CASSQDYGGQGDEQYF.

The J gene is TRBJ2-4, the V gene TRBV11-2; maybe TRBD2 (6 bases). This CDR3 has 15 residues. The V gene lost 5 bases and the J gene lost 8 bases, with 19 bases spanning the gap. Germline assignment: CDR1 SGHAT and CDR2 FQNNGV. The CDR3 nucleotides are TGTGCCAGCAGCATACGACAAGCGGGCCGGGACATTCAGTACTTC. It codes for CASSIRQAGRDIQYF.

The gene calls are TRBV6-1 and TRBJ2-3; 9 bases map to TRBD1. Germline V gene sequence: CDR1 MNHNS, CDR2 SASEGT. CDR3 length: 15 amino acids. With 6 bases clipped from V and 6 bases from J, the junction kept 10 bases outside the gene matches. The CDR3 region has the DNA TGTGCCAGCAGGCCCGGACAGGGGTTGTGGGATACGCAGTATTTT. Protein sequence: CASRPGQGLWDTQYF.

This clone was detected only a few times. This chain uses TRBV16 with TRBJ1-2; the D is unclear. The germline CDR1 and CDR2 sequences are KGHSY and FQNENV. The V end was cut by 2 bases, the J end by 2 bases, with 15 bases between. The CDR3 runs 16 residues. CDR3 DNA: TGTGCCAGCAGCCAAGATGGCAAGAGGGCAAACTATGGCTACACCTTC. This encodes CASSQDGKRANYGYTF.

The V call is TRBV5-6, the J call TRBJ1-3; D gene unclear. Between the trimmed V and J ends, which lost 4 bases and 0 bases, there was a span of 14 bases. From germline, CDR1 is SGHDT and CDR2 YYEEEE. The CDR3 runs 16 residues. The CDR3, as DNA: TGTGCCAGCAGCCTGTCGGCCCGGGGCTCTGGAAACACCATATATTTT. Encoded protein: CASSLSARGSGNTIYF. Filled out from reference TRBV5-6 and TRBJ1-3, the complete variable domain reads DAGVTQSPTHLIKTRGQQVTLRCSPKSGHDTVSWYQQALGQGPQFIFQYYEEEERQRGNFPDRFSGHQFPNYSSELNVNALLLGDSALYLCASSLSARGSGNTIYFGEGSWLTVV.

This CDR3 is CASSLTGTSAPNEQFF. The CDR3 DNA is TGCGCCAGCAGCTTGACCGGGACTAGCGCCCCCAATGAGCAGTTCTTC. The chain is built from TRBV5-1 and TRBJ2-1; 10 bases align to TRBD2. The trim removed 1 base at V and 6 bases at J, leaving 7 bases unmatched. This CDR3 comprises 16 residues. Germline V gene data show CDR1 as SGHRS and CDR2 as YFSETQ. The full variable domain, with the rest looked up from reference TRBV5-1 and TRBJ2-1, is KAGVTQTPRYLIKTRGQQVTLSCSPISGHRSVSWYQQTPGQGLQFLFEYFSETQRNKGNFPGRFSGRQFSNSRSEMNVSTLELGDSALYLCASSLTGTSAPNEQFFGPGTRLTVL.

The chain combines TRBV29-1 with TRBJ1-1, with unresolved D. Germline V gives CDR1 SQVTM, CDR2 ANQGSEA. The V and J ends lost 6 bases and 1 base respectively, with 15 bases between them. The CDR3 totals 14 residues. Written as DNA, the CDR3 is TGCAGCGTCCCCGCCACAGTGGGGAACACTGAAGCTTTCTTT. Its protein is CSVPATVGNTEAFF.

V usage is TRBV13 and J usage is TRBJ2-3, with D perhaps TRBD2 (5 bases). CDR1 is PRHDT and CDR2 is FYEKMQ in the germline V gene (reference sequence). Trimming stripped 10 bases from V and 2 bases from J, with 22 bases between. This CDR3 has 16 residues. The CDR3 spells CATSLASGIFTDTQYF. CDR3 sequence (DNA): TGTGCCACCTCCCTAGCTAGTGGGATTTTCACAGATACGCAGTATTTT. Drawing the rest from reference TRBV13 and TRBJ2-3, the complete variable domain is AAGVIQSPRHLIKEKRETATLKCYPIPRHDTVYWYQQGPGQDPQFLISFYEKMQSDKGSIPDRFSAQQFSDYHSELNMSSLELGDSALYFCATSLASGIFTDTQYFGPGTRLTVL.

This chain links TRBV5-4 with TRBJ1-2, with TRBD1 matching over 10 bases. Germline values: CDR1 SGHNT, CDR2 YYREEE (reference sequence). This CDR3 comprises 14 residues. V shed 3 bases and J 8 bases; nucleotides not matched to a gene: 7. The CDR3 sequence: CASSWDRGYNGYTF. The CDR3 region has the DNA TGTGCCAGCAGCTGGGACAGGGGATATAACGGCTACACCTTC.

This sequence joins TRBV5-3 and TRBJ1-1; TRBD1 aligns across 7 bases. TRBV5-3 is recorded as an ORF, its role being uncertain. V lost 5 bases and J lost 5; bases outside the gene matches: 12. This CDR3 spans 15 amino acids. CDR3 residues: CARSVAGGMRTEAFF. The CDR3 DNA reads TGTGCCAGAAGTGTGGCAGGGGGAATGAGGACTGAAGCTTTCTTT.

This clone was counted only a few times. The J gene is TRBJ2-1, the V gene TRBV29-1, with TRBD2 identical over 11 bases. CDR3 size: 15 residues. Germline trimming cut 3 bases from V and 8 bases from J; bases unmatched to any gene: 9. Germline-derived CDR1 and CDR2 are SQVTM and ANQGSEA. The CDR3 reads CSVEDASGGLDEQFF. The DNA of the CDR3 is TGCAGCGTTGAGGATGCTAGCGGGGGGTTGGATGAGCAGTTCTTC.

The rearrangement links TRBV18 to TRBJ2-7, with TRBD1 as a possible D gene (5 bases). Between the trimmed V and J ends, which lost 2 bases and 3 bases, there was a span of 14 bases. The CDR3 totals 15 residues. Germline lookup yields CDR1 KGHSH and CDR2 LQKENI. The CDR3 DNA reads TGTGCCAGCTCACCAGGGCAGGGAAGGAACTACGAGCAGTACTTC. It specifies CASSPGQGRNYEQYF.

CDR3 nucleotides: TGCGCCAGCAGCGGGAGTAGGAACAGGGTGGACACTGAAGCTTTCTTT. This sequence encodes CASSGSRNRVDTEAFF. The chain combines TRBV4-3 with TRBJ1-1; D is possibly TRBD1 (6 bases). The length of the CDR3 is 16 residues. V dropped 5 bases and J dropped 3 bases, with 19 bases sitting between them. Per the germline V gene, CDR1 is LGHNA and CDR2 is YSLEER.

The J gene is TRBJ2-7, the V gene TRBV27, with D possibly TRBD1 on 5 matching bases. Germline-derived CDR1 and CDR2 are MNHEY and SMNVEV (reference sequence). V was clipped by 0 bases and J by 0 bases, with 6 bases between them. This CDR3 contains 14 residues. The CDR3 DNA reads as TGTGCCAGCAGTTTATCAGGGGACTCCTACGAGCAGTACTTC. Residues: CASSLSGDSYEQYF.

The chain recombines TRBV6-6 with TRBJ1-1; D remains ambiguous. The V end lost 10 bases, the J end lost 1 base, and 7 bases lay between the germline ends. The germline CDR1 and CDR2 sequences are MNHNY and SVGAGI (reference sequence). The CDR3 is made up of 11 amino acids. The CDR3 region has the DNA TGTGCCACCCTCAGGAACACTGAAGCTTTCTTT. Residues: CATLRNTEAFF.

The CDR3 coding sequence is TGTGCCAGCACGAACAGCAGGGGTGAAAAACTGTTTTTT. Its translation: CASTNSRGEKLFF. The chain links TRBV27 to TRBJ1-4, with D tentatively TRBD1 (6 bases). The CDR3 is made up of 13 amino acids. Trimming left V 7 bases short and J 7 bases short, with 13 bases between. Per the germline V gene, CDR1 is MNHEY and CDR2 is SMNVEV (reference sequence).

V usage is TRBV4-2 and J usage is TRBJ2-5; no firm D call. This CDR3 contains 12 residues. Germline values: CDR1 LGHNA, CDR2 YNFKEQ. V was shortened by 4 bases and J by 5 bases, with 8 bases between the two germline ends. The CDR3 loop is CASSLSRETQYF. The CDR3 DNA reads as TGTGCCAGCAGCCTAAGCCGGGAGACCCAGTACTTC.

The V and J genes are TRBV5-4 and TRBJ1-1, with D perhaps matching TRBD1 (6 bases). Germline V CDR1 and CDR2: SGHNT, YYREEE (reference sequence). The germline V and J ends were trimmed by 2 bases and 4 bases, with 12 bases remaining between them. CDR3 size: 14 residues. The CDR3, as DNA: TGTGCCAGCAGCTTCGTACAGGGTGGCACTGAAGCTTTCTTT. It specifies CASSFVQGGTEAFF. Full variable domain (outside the CDR3, taken from reference TRBV5-4 and TRBJ1-1): ETGVTQSPTHLIKTRGQQVTLRCSSQSGHNTVSWYQQALGQGPQFIFQYYREEENGRGNFPPRFSGLQFPNYSSELNVNALELDDSALYLCASSFVQGGTEAFFGQGTRLTVV.

This clone was observed many times. J is TRBJ1-2 and V is TRBV15, with D unclear. The CDR3 contains 12 residues. V lost 0 bases and J 8 bases, leaving 7 bases between the germline ends. Germline CDR1 is LNHNV and CDR2 is YYDKDF (reference sequence). CDR3 region: CATSRDRGGYTF. As DNA, the CDR3 is TGTGCCACCAGCAGAGATCGTGGCGGCTACACCTTC.

Here the CDR3 reads CASSDSTETQGEQYF. CDR3 DNA sequence: TGTGCCAGCAGTGATTCGACGGAGACGCAAGGCGAGCAGTACTTC. V gene TRBV25-1 combines with J gene TRBJ2-5; no clear D gene. TRBJ2-7 explains the end of the DNA better; the J call may be wrong. From germline, CDR1 is MGHDK and CDR2 SYGVNS. The CDR3 covers 15 residues.

As for this clone: The junction departs from the called germline gene at one end, perhaps through a read error. The rearrangement joins TRBV3-1 (or the pseudogene TRBV3-2) to TRBJ1-2; D is unclear. The CDR3 length is 9 residues. Germline V gene data show CDR1 as LGHDT and CDR2 as YNNKEL (reference sequence). The CDR3 loop is CASSQPLEF. The CDR3 region has the DNA TGTGCCAGCAGCCAGCCCCTAGAATTC.